This T cell receptor beta chain was recovered during a study of T cell responses to AZD1222 COVID-19 vaccine. Overall study: It was second doses at about 4 or about 12 weeks that were pooled. Study-wide results and limits: Spike-specific TCR depth and breadth grew after two AZD1222 doses. Repertoires in all cases were sampled only once the peak T cell response had passed. Donors were mostly white British, more females; clonal diversity possibly underestimated.

Points on this clone: Its antigen is not identified.

Method: immunoSEQ multiplex PCR; TCRdb's copy keeps in-frame clones and lacks some. The sample lists roughly 130,000 clones, just under 95% occurring once. The CDR3 is 15 amino acids. Trimming took 2 bases from V and 2 from J, leaving 10 bases between them. Germline V CDR1 and CDR2: SNHLY, FYNNEI. This sample comprised peripheral blood, obtained on day 0 of AZD1222 vaccination. The chain uses TRBV2 and TRBJ2-1; D is perhaps TRBD1 (5 bases). This TCR was sampled from an adult in good health. Here the CDR3 reads CASSETREPYNEQFF. CDR3 in DNA: TGTGCCAGCAGTGAAACCAGGGAACCCTACAATGAGCAGTTCTTC.